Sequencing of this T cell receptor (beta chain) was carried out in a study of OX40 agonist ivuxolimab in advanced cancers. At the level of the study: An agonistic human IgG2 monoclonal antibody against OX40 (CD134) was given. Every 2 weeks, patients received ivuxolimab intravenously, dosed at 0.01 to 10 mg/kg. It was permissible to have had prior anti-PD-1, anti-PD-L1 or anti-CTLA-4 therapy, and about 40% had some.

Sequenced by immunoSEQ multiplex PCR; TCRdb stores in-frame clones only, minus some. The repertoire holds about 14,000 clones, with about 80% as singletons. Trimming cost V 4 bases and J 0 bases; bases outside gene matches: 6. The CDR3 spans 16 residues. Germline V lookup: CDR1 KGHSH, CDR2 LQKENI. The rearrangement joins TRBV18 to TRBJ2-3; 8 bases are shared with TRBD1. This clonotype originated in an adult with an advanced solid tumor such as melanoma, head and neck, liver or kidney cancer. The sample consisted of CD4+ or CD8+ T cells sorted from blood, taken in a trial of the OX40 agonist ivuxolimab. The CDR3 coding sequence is TGTGCCAGCTCACTATACTGGACAGGGAGCACAGATACGCAGTATTTT. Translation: CASSLYWTGSTDTQYF. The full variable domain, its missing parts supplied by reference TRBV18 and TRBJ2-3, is NAGVMQNPRHLVRRRGQEARLRCSPMKGHSHVYWYRQLPEEGLKFMVYLQKENIIDESGMPKERFSAEFPKEGPSILRIQQVVRGDSAAYFCASSLYWTGSTDTQYFGPGTRLTVL.